These 30 T cell receptor beta chains were sequenced from one sample in a study of beta chain features in type 1 diabetes (dated by TCRdb to the late 2010s). Libraries came from the immunoSEQ multiplex PCR assay. The entire isolated RNA was reverse transcribed using the High Capacity cDNA Reverse Transcription Kit, and thus expressed TCRB transcripts were sequenced. TCRdb took this table from immuneACCESS and kept in-frame rearrangements with V and J called. Such tables lack part of the clones; where checked against another copy, unresolved V genes explain under half of the gap, and the rest is unexplained. The sample data list roughly 610,000 clones, and 15% to 17% of these were observed just once. Of the sample, around 0.095% is held by the ten largest clones. The sample consisted of naive CD4+ T cells from blood. The cell subset or site label here, explained by the study, means: true naive CD4+ T cells. The receptor source for this set is a man between 18 and 35 years old in good health.

This clone turned up a few times. V usage is TRBV4-1 and J usage is TRBJ2-7; either TRBD1 or TRBD2 may fit D (6 bases each). The CDR3 is 14 residues long. CDR1 is MGHRA, CDR2 YSYEKL, per germline. The ends were cut back, 1 base at V and 4 bases at J, with 11 bases in the middle. For the CDR3, the DNA is TGCGCCAGCAGCCAAGTAAGGGGGAGGTACGAGCAGTACTTC. It yields the protein CASSQVRGRYEQYF.

This chain uses TRBV12-5 with TRBJ1-1, with a tentative D call TRBD1 (6 bases). Between the trimmed V and J ends, which lost 0 bases and 2 bases, there was a span of 10 bases. The CDR3 spans 15 residues. The germline V gene encodes CDR1 LGHNT and CDR2 FRNRAP. The CDR3 loop reads CASGLVWGRNTEAFF. The CDR3 DNA follows: TGTGCTAGTGGTTTGGTATGGGGGCGAAACACTGAAGCTTTCTTT. The whole variable domain, filled in from reference TRBV12-5 and TRBJ1-1, reads DARVTQTPRHKVTEMGQEVTMRCQPILGHNTVFWYRQTMMQGLELLAYFRNRAPLDDSGMPKDRFSAEMPDATLATLKIQPSEPRDSAVYFCASGLVWGRNTEAFFGQGTRLTVV.

The J gene is TRBJ1-1, the V gene TRBV15; TRBD1 is a possible D gene (6 bases). CDR3 length: 17 residues. V was cut by 0 bases and J by 6 bases, with 20 bases left in between. Germline values: CDR1 LNHNV, CDR2 YYDKDF (reference sequence). For the CDR3, the DNA is TGTGCCACCAGCAGAGATCATACGGGCAGGGGCATTCCTGAAGCTTTCTTT. Its protein product is CATSRDHTGRGIPEAFF.

This clone turned up a few times. The chain joins TRBV14 to TRBJ2-7; D unclear. V dropped 3 bases and J dropped 0 bases, with 12 bases sitting between them. The CDR3 extends over 15 amino acids. CDR1 SGHDN and CDR2 FVKESK come from the germline V gene. The CDR3 loop reads CASSQEGLGSYEQYF. CDR3 DNA sequence: TGTGCCAGCAGCCAGGAAGGGTTGGGCTCCTACGAGCAGTACTTC.

V and J are TRBV4-1 and TRBJ1-3; D is unclear. Trimming left V 4 bases short and J 0 bases short, with 16 bases between. This CDR3 spans 17 amino acids. Germline V gene data show CDR1 as MGHRA and CDR2 as YSYEKL. CDR3 residues: CASSPGQGSFSGNTIYF. The CDR3 bases are TGCGCCAGCAGCCCGGGTCAAGGGTCCTTCTCTGGAAACACCATATATTTT.

This clone occurred a few times. Other DNA sequences within the sample encode an identical CDR3. The J gene is TRBJ1-1, the V gene TRBV18; the match to TRBD1 covers 7 bases. The CDR3 sequence is 13 residues long. Losses at the gene ends were 6 bases for V and 1 base for J; bases not matched to a gene: 2. From germline, CDR1 is KGHSH and CDR2 LQKENI. CDR3 DNA sequence: TGTGCCAGCTCGTCAGGGGGGAACACTGAAGCTTTCTTT. Encoded protein: CASSSGGNTEAFF. The whole variable domain, remainder taken from reference TRBV18 and TRBJ1-1, is NAGVMQNPRHLVRRRGQEARLRCSPMKGHSHVYWYRQLPEEGLKFMVYLQKENIIDESGMPKERFSAEFPKEGPSILRIQQVVRGDSAAYFCASSSGGNTEAFFGQGTRLTVV.

The chain links TRBV5-6 to TRBJ2-1; TRBD2 might be the D (6 bases). CDR1 and CDR2 (germline): SGHDT, YYEEEE. Trimming cost V 0 bases and J 2 bases, with 15 bases left between them. The CDR3 contains 17 residues. CDR3 DNA: TGTGCCAGCAGCTTGGCCTCCCGGAGGACTACCTACAATGAGCAGTTCTTC. It codes for CASSLASRRTTYNEQFF.

In its sample, this clone was seen many times. The V and J genes are TRBV30 and TRBJ2-6, with 9 bases that match TRBD1. The CDR3 loop spans 16 amino acids. The trim removed 3 bases at V and 0 bases at J, leaving 3 bases unmatched. The germline CDR1 and CDR2 sequences are GTSNPN and SVGIG (reference sequence). In DNA, the CDR3 is TGTGCCTGGAGGACAGGGGGGTTCTCTGGGGCCAACGTCCTGACTTTC. Translated, it gives CAWRTGGFSGANVLTF. The whole variable domain, remainder taken from reference TRBV30 and TRBJ2-6, is SQTIHQWPATLVQPVGSPLSLECTVEGTSNPNLYWYRQAAGRGLQLLFYSVGIGQISSEVPQNLSASRPQDRQFILSSKKLLLSDSGFYLCAWRTGGFSGANVLTFGAGSRLTVL.

This clone has only a few counts. The gene calls are TRBV2 and TRBJ2-1; D assignment may be TRBD1 or TRBD2 (5 bases each). This CDR3 comprises 14 residues. Trimming removed 5 bases at V and 9 bases at J, with 17 bases between. Germline V gene lookup returns CDR1 SNHLY and CDR2 FYNNEI. The CDR3 DNA sequence: TGTGCCAGCAGTTTCCACAGGTCCGGGGTTGAGCAGTTCTTC. This encodes CASSFHRSGVEQFF.

This clone has only a few counts. The rearrangement links TRBV18 to TRBJ1-1; 7 bases fit TRBD1. V lost 3 bases and J lost 11; bases outside the gene matches: 6. CDR3 length: 12 residues. In germline, CDR1 is KGHSH, CDR2 LQKENI. CDR3 region: CASSPGDSRAFF. The CDR3 DNA reads TGTGCCAGCTCACCGGGGGACAGTCGGGCTTTCTTT.

This clone was counted only a few times. The rearrangement joins TRBV13 to TRBJ1-5, with 7 bases matching TRBD1. Germline assignment: CDR1 PRHDT and CDR2 FYEKMQ (reference sequence). Trimming cost V 2 bases and J 3 bases; bases outside gene matches: 13. The CDR3 runs 18 residues. The CDR3, as DNA: TGTGCCAGCAGCTTAACCCTCCCTAGGGACAGACACAATCAGCCCCAGCATTTT. It yields the protein CASSLTLPRDRHNQPQHF.

The chain employs TRBV23-1 and TRBJ2-7; perhaps TRBD2 as D (6 bases). TRBV23-1 is marked as an open reading frame, function uncertain. The CDR3 has 17 amino acids. V was cut by 5 bases and J by 3 bases, with 23 bases left in between. CDR3 nucleotide sequence: TGCGCCAGCAGTTCTGGGCCGGGGGTTCGGGTTCACTACGAGCAGTACTTC. It yields the protein CASSSGPGVRVHYEQYF.

This chain joins TRBV5-4 and TRBJ2-3, with 10 nucleotides matching TRBD2. Germline assignment: CDR1 SGHNT and CDR2 YYREEE (reference sequence). V lost 0 bases and J lost 2; bases outside the gene matches: 6. The CDR3 extends over 17 amino acids. The CDR3, as DNA: TGTGCCAGCAGCTTGGTTCGCCTAGCGGGGGTCACAGATACGCAGTATTTT. Protein: CASSLVRLAGVTDTQYF.

The table lists this clone with a few counts. The rearrangement links TRBV23-1 to TRBJ1-5, with 8 bases lining up with TRBD1. TRBV23-1 falls under the ORF class, with uncertain function. The CDR3 loop spans 15 amino acids. Trimming at V came to 4 bases and at J to 5 bases, leaving 7 bases not matched to a gene. CDR3 DNA sequence: TGCGCCAGCAGTCCGACAGGGGCTTATCATCAGCCCCAGCATTTT. This translates into CASSPTGAYHQPQHF.

The rearrangement joins TRBV29-1 to TRBJ2-3; 10 nucleotides agree with TRBD2. Germline-derived CDR1 and CDR2 are SQVTM and ANQGSEA. The CDR3 covers 14 residues. With V trimmed by 5 bases and J by 6 bases, 8 bases remained unmatched. The CDR3 sequence is CSVQTSGIVDTQYF. In DNA, the CDR3 is TGCAGCGTTCAAACTAGCGGGATCGTTGATACGCAGTATTTT.

This clone was seen a few times. The chain joins TRBV28 to TRBJ2-3, with TRBD1 as a possible D gene (5 bases). Trimming removed 5 bases at V and 2 bases at J, with 23 bases between. Germline V gene lookup returns CDR1 MDHEN and CDR2 SYDVKM. The CDR3 spans 18 residues. CDR3 nucleotide sequence: TGTGCCAGCAGTCACCCGTACCACAGGACCTCCATCACAGATACGCAGTATTTT. It yields the protein CASSHPYHRTSITDTQYF.

The V call is TRBV9, the J call TRBJ2-1; TRBD2 matches at 10 bases. This CDR3 region has 17 residues. The germline gives CDR1 SGDLS, CDR2 YYNGEE. V shed 3 bases and J 3 bases; nucleotides not matched to a gene: 9. In nucleotides, the CDR3 is TGTGCCAGCAGCGCCTACTGGACTAGCGGATACTACAATGAGCAGTTCTTC. This gives the protein CASSAYWTSGYYNEQFF.

The rearrangement uses TRBV6-4 and TRBJ1-1, with D perhaps TRBD1 (5 bases). The ends were cut back, 11 bases at V and 4 bases at J, with 17 bases in the middle. CDR3 length: 13 amino acids. Germline CDR1 and CDR2: MRHNA and SNTAGT. CDR3 DNA sequence: TGTGCCGACCGACAGTTCACTCCCACTGAAGCTTTCTTT. Residues: CADRQFTPTEAFF.

This clone appeared a few times. J is TRBJ2-7 and V is TRBV6-5, with TRBD2 matching over 8 bases. Per the germline V gene, CDR1 is MNHEY and CDR2 is SVGAGI. V shed 3 bases and J 2 bases; nucleotides not matched to a gene: 6. This CDR3 has 15 residues. CDR3 bases: TGTGCCAGCAGTTATCAGCGGGAGAGGACCTACGAGCAGTACTTC. Its translation: CASSYQRERTYEQYF.

The CDR3 sequence is CASSQGIPVRPDTQYF. The CDR3 DNA is TGTGCCAGCAGCCAAGGCATCCCCGTTCGGCCAGATACGCAGTATTTT. V is TRBV4-2 and J is TRBJ2-3; D gene uncertain. From germline, CDR1 is LGHNA and CDR2 YNFKEQ. Trimming left V 1 base short and J 4 bases short, with 15 bases between. The CDR3 extends over 16 amino acids.

This clone was observed a few times. V usage is TRBV5-1 and J usage is TRBJ1-2; 8 nucleotides match TRBD1. With 1 base clipped from V and 6 bases from J, the junction kept 8 bases outside the gene matches. CDR3 length: 15 residues. In germline, CDR1 is SGHRS, CDR2 YFSETQ. CDR3 sequence reads: CASSLNDRGADGYTF. As DNA, the CDR3 is TGCGCCAGCAGCTTGAACGACAGGGGAGCGGATGGCTACACCTTC.

The chain carries TRBV4-3 and TRBJ2-7; unclear D gene. CDR3 length: 17 residues. The germline V gene encodes CDR1 LGHNA and CDR2 YSLEER. The V end lost 4 bases, the J end lost 2 bases, and 21 bases lay between the germline ends. CDR3 loop: CASSLERSPQETYEQYF. The CDR3, as DNA: TGCGCCAGCAGCCTAGAAAGGTCCCCCCAAGAGACCTACGAGCAGTACTTC.

The rearrangement links TRBV28 to TRBJ1-2; TRBD1 aligns across 7 bases. This CDR3 is built from 12 residues. The germline V gene has CDR1 MDHEN and CDR2 SYDVKM. V lost 6 bases and J lost 9; bases outside the gene matches: 7. Written as DNA, the CDR3 is TGTGCCAGCAGGACAGGGAGTAGGAGCTACACCTTC. Translation: CASRTGSRSYTF.

This chain connects TRBV15 to TRBJ2-5; tentatively, D is TRBD2 (7 bases). CDR1 is LNHNV, CDR2 YYDKDF, per germline (reference sequence). V lost 8 bases, J lost 5 bases, and 18 bases lay in between. The CDR3 extends over 14 amino acids. The CDR3, as DNA: TGTGCCACCGCGGTAAGGCGGGGGCGGGAGACCCAGTACTTC. It specifies CATAVRRGRETQYF.

The chain recombines TRBV7-2 with TRBJ2-7; no firm D call. The CDR3 extends over 12 amino acids. The V and J ends lost 5 bases and 0 bases respectively, with 5 bases between them. Germline CDR1 reads SGHTA; CDR2 reads FQGNSA. The CDR3 coding sequence is TGTGCCAGCAGCCCCTACTCCTACGAGCAGTACTTC. This gives the protein CASSPYSYEQYF.

This clone was recorded a few times. The chain combines TRBV19 with TRBJ2-2; D perhaps matches TRBD2 (5 bases). Germline values: CDR1 LNHDA, CDR2 SQIVND (reference sequence). This CDR3 contains 14 residues. Trimming shortened V by 8 bases and J by 4 bases, and 14 bases separated the two germline ends. CDR3 region: CASGPPSSTGELFF. In DNA, the CDR3 is TGTGCCAGTGGCCCCCCTAGCTCCACCGGGGAGCTGTTTTTT. Drawing the rest from reference TRBV19 and TRBJ2-2, the complete variable domain is DGGITQSPKYLFRKEGQNVTLSCEQNLNHDAMYWYRQDPGQGLRLIYYSQIVNDFQKGDIAEGYSVSREKKESFPLTVTSAQKNPTAFYLCASGPPSSTGELFFGEGSRLTVL.

This chain links TRBV10-3 with TRBJ1-3; TRBD1 is a possible D gene (6 bases). From germline, CDR1 is ENHRY and CDR2 SYGVKD. V was clipped by 5 bases and J by 3 bases, with 14 bases between them. This CDR3 is 15 amino acids long. DNA for the CDR3: TGTGCCATCAGTCCCACAGGGAATATTGGAAACACCATATATTTT. Translated: CAISPTGNIGNTIYF.

This clone was seen more than once but under ten times. The chain links TRBV30 to TRBJ2-7; D gene unclear. Germline V gene sequence: CDR1 GTSNPN, CDR2 SVGIG (reference sequence). The CDR3 totals 15 residues. Trimming took 4 bases from V and 0 from J, leaving 16 bases between them. Here the CDR3 DNA reads TGTGCCTGGAACGTAGACCGGGCCAACTCCTACGAGCAGTACTTC. Protein sequence: CAWNVDRANSYEQYF.

This clone was counted only a few times. The chain has TRBV4-3 and TRBJ1-1, with D tentatively TRBD1 (5 bases). There are 15 residues in the CDR3. Germline CDR1 reads LGHNA; CDR2 reads YSLEER. V was clipped by 0 bases and J by 5 bases, with 13 bases between them. For the CDR3, the DNA is TGCGCCAGCAGCCAAGACGAAGGGACTAAGACTGAAGCTTTCTTT. It encodes CASSQDEGTKTEAFF.

The chain joins TRBV7-2 to TRBJ2-3; 9 bases are shared with TRBD2. V trimming: 1 base; J trimming: 2 bases; junction bases outside the gene matches: 7. CDR1 is SGHTA, CDR2 FQGNSA, per germline. CDR3 length: 17 residues. CDR3 sequence reads: CASSLVASSGATDTQYF. The CDR3 DNA sequence: TGTGCCAGCAGCTTAGTAGCGTCTAGCGGGGCCACAGATACGCAGTATTTT.